These T cell receptor beta chains were read from a single sample in a study of T cell responses to AZD1222 COVID-19 vaccine. TCRdb's table, derived via immunoSEQ multiplex PCR, lists solely in-frame clones and lacks some. The profile shows about 120,000 clones, 80% to 95% of them singletons. The sequencing here drew on peripheral blood, taken on day 0 of AZD1222 vaccination. Receptors originate from an adult in good health. The CDR3 runs from the conserved cysteine through the conserved F or W. The listing skips clone size in some rows; elsewhere it reads once, few, many or a size class.

abundance,v_gene,CDR3aa
.,TRBV6-2/TRBV6-3,CASSSWTGSGNTIYF
.,TRBV7-9,CASSADMAYEQYF
.,TRBV28,CASSLFDRGVNTEAFF
few,TRBV28,CASSPLDRVTGELFF
.,TRBV7-7,CASSRDRSTEAFF
.,TRBV6-2/TRBV6-3,CASSTRDRDGAQETQYF
.,TRBV9,CASSPAGTGNYGYTF
.,TRBV4-1,CASSHINLGLDSGELFF
.,TRBV19,CASSGVVSNYGYTF
.,TRBV7-9,CASSSERRGGIVDEQFF
.,TRBV19,CASSSFDSNQPQHF
.,TRBV19,CASSIRQGLRNQPQHF
.,TRBV7-2,CASSLGVDGYTF
.,TRBV9,CASSLRQGDAAFF
.,TRBV27,CASSISGLSGNTIYF
.,TRBV9,CASSVAPVDGTEAFF
.,TRBV28,CASSPPRDRVNYGYTF
.,TRBV10-2,CASSASLARYEQYF
.,TRBV11-2,CASSLAPPGLQETQYF
.,TRBV4-3,CASSQAQRYGYTF
.,TRBV2,CASSEDVFYGYTF